The clone carrying this T cell receptor beta chain turned up a few times. Germline V lookup: CDR1 SQVTM, CDR2 ANQGSEA. This CDR3 region has 12 residues. V lost 6 bases, J lost 7 bases, and 13 bases lay in between. Via MiXCR, TCRdb re-called the 5' RACE reads, giving one row per CDR3 protein. The data hold approximately 50,000 distinct CDR3 sequences, with about 15% observed a single time. This sample is drawn from a study of T cells of healthy individuals. The chain is built from TRBV29-1 and TRBJ1-5, with a weak D call TRBD1 (5 bases). The origin of this receptor is a human donor in good health. The CDR3 DNA reads TGCAGCGTCTTGGGGCCCCGACAGCCCCAGCATTTT. Its translation: CSVLGPRQPQHF.